The rows below give T cell receptor beta chains drawn from one sample of a study of T-cell memory formation after mild COVID-19. TCRdb itself ran the 5' RACE reads through MiXCR, one entry per CDR3 protein. This table holds hundreds of thousands of distinct CDR3 sequences, around 24% found once. Material: PBMCs or a T cell subset sorted from them (not recorded which). The receptors derive from an adult woman who had mild COVID-19 (a few samples of this study predate the infection). Cell type and time point are not known. Both conserved end residues are part of each CDR3. The order of the fields is D gene, clone size, J gene, V gene, CDR3 DNA, CDR3 protein. The D gene is left open where the match is weak. Rows may omit the clone size; those that give it use once, few, many or a size class.

>TRBD1|NA|TRBJ1-1|TRBV5-1
TGCGCCAGCAGCGGCGGACAGGGTAGTGCGAACACTGAAGCTTTCTTT
CASSGGQGSANTEAFF
>NA|NA|TRBJ1-1|TRBV6-6
TGTGCCAGCGGCCCTGGGGGTCCCGTGAACACTGAAGCTTTCTTT
CASGPGGPVNTEAFF
>NA|few|TRBJ2-1|TRBV4-3
TGCGCCAGCAGCTCCGACAGCCGCTCCTACAATGAGCAGTTCTTC
CASSSDSRSYNEQFF
>TRBD2|once|TRBJ2-7|TRBV4-2
TGTGCCAGCAGCCAAGATAGGTCAGCGGGAGACGAGCAGTACTTC
CASSQDRSAGDEQYF
>TRBD2|few|TRBJ2-5|TRBV12-3/TRBV12-4
TGTGCCAGCAGTTTAATGCGGGGGACCCAAGAGACCCAGTACTTC
CASSLMRGTQETQYF
>NA|few|TRBJ2-7|TRBV6-5
TGTGCCAGCAGTTACTCCAGGGGACGTTTAGAGCAGTACTTC
CASSYSRGRLEQYF
>TRBD2|NA|TRBJ2-7|TRBV9
TGTGCCAGCAGCGTAATGAGCGGGGGATTCTACGAGCAGTACTTC
CASSVMSGGFYEQYF
>NA|few|TRBJ2-3|TRBV12-3/TRBV12-4
TGTGCCAGCAGGCCCGATGTGGGCACAGATACGCAGTATTTT
CASRPDVGTDTQYF
>NA|NA|TRBJ2-3|TRBV5-4
TGTGCCAGCAGCTCACTTATGCGGGGGCCCGGCACAGATACGCAGTATTTT
CASSSLMRGPGTDTQYF
>NA|NA|TRBJ2-7|TRBV5-1
TGCGCCAGCAATCCGACGGCTGGGGGCGAGCAGTACTTC
CASNPTAGGEQYF
>TRBD1|few|TRBJ2-3|TRBV18
TGTGCCAGCTCACCCCTAATTAACAGGGGCATAGATACGCAGTATTTT
CASSPLINRGIDTQYF
>NA|NA|TRBJ1-1|TRBV15
TGTGCCACCAGCAGAGGGGAAAGGGGTGAAGCTTTCTTT
CATSRGERGEAFF
>TRBD1|NA|TRBJ1-2|TRBV11-3
TGTGCCAGCAGCTTGCGAACAGGGGGTGCCTATGGCTACACCTTC
CASSLRTGGAYGYTF
>NA|few|TRBJ1-1|TRBV6-5
TGTGCCAGCAGAGACACCTCGAACACTGAAGCTTTCTTT
CASRDTSNTEAFF
>TRBD1|NA|TRBJ2-2|TRBV5-1
TGCGCCAGCAGGACGGGACAGAGGACCGGGGAGCTGTTTTTT
CASRTGQRTGELFF
>NA|NA|TRBJ2-3|TRBV9
TGTGCCAGCAGCGTAGATGGGAATACGCAGTATTTT
CASSVDGNTQYF
>TRBD1|NA|TRBJ2-1|TRBV7-8
TGTGCCAGCAGCTTAAGCCAACTGACAGGGAGATTCTACAATGAGCAGTTCTTC
CASSLSQLTGRFYNEQFF
>NA|few|TRBJ2-7|TRBV25-1
TGTGCCAGCAGTTCTCCTAATACCTACGAGCAGTACTTC
CASSSPNTYEQYF
>NA|few|TRBJ2-5|TRBV4-2
TGTGCCAGCAGCCAAGATCTCGGGGCCCCAGAGACCCAGTACTTC
CASSQDLGAPETQYF
>NA|NA|TRBJ1-2|TRBV2
TGTGCCAGCAGTTGGAACAGGGCGCCCTATGGCTACACCTTC
CASSWNRAPYGYTF
>TRBD2|NA|TRBJ2-7|TRBV12-3/TRBV12-4
TGTGCCAGCCCTCCCGGGGGGGGAGGCGAGCAGTACTTC
CASPPGGGGEQYF
>TRBD1|few|TRBJ1-2|TRBV5-1
TGCGCCAGCAGCGCGTGGGACAGCAACTATGGCTACACCTTC
CASSAWDSNYGYTF
>NA|NA|TRBJ1-2|TRBV7-9
TGTGCCAGCAGCTTAGTGTCGACAGAGGTGGGCGGCTACACCTTC
CASSLVSTEVGGYTF
>TRBD1|many|TRBJ2-7|TRBV5-6
TGTGCCAGCAGCCCACAGGGGGCATCCCACGAGCAGTACTTC
CASSPQGASHEQYF
>NA|once|TRBJ2-6|TRBV7-6
TGTGCCAGCAGCCCAGCAGACAGGTTAATATCTGGGGCCAACGTCCTGACTTTC
CASSPADRLISGANVLTF
>NA|NA|TRBJ1-1|TRBV7-9
TGTGCCAGCAGCTTGACCCTAAGGTCCAACACTGAAGCTTTCTTT
CASSLTLRSNTEAFF
>NA|few|TRBJ2-3|TRBV11-2
TGTGCCAGCAGCTTAACCGGGAGTAGCACAGATACGCAGTATTTT
CASSLTGSSTDTQYF
>NA|NA|TRBJ2-3|TRBV9
TGTGCCAGCACCCGAGGCTCAGATACGCAGTATTTT
CASTRGSDTQYF
>TRBD2|few|TRBJ2-2|TRBV15
TGTGCCACCAGCAGAGATTGGGAGGGCGGGGAGCTGTTTTTT
CATSRDWEGGELFF
>NA|few|TRBJ2-5|TRBV2
TGTGCCAGCGGTAGGACAGAAGAGACCCAGTACTTC
CASGRTEETQYF
>TRBD2|many|TRBJ2-1|TRBV5-1
TGCGCCAGCAGCCAGATAGCGGGAGGGCCGTCTCTTGAGCAGTTCTTC
CASSQIAGGPSLEQFF
>NA|NA|TRBJ2-5|TRBV5-1
TGCGCCAGCAGCTTGGCGGTACTAGCAGGGCTAGAGACCCAGTACTTC
CASSLAVLAGLETQYF
>NA|NA|TRBJ2-4|TRBV11-2
TGTGCCAGCAGCCGACAGGACTTTGCCAAAAACATTCAGTACTTC
CASSRQDFAKNIQYF
>NA|few|TRBJ2-7|TRBV30
TGTGCCTGGAGTGTGTCGGGGTACAGCGAGCAGTACTTC
CAWSVSGYSEQYF
>TRBD2|NA|TRBJ2-7|TRBV20-1
TGCAGTGCCATCGGACTAGCGGACTCCTACGAGCAGTACTTC
CSAIGLADSYEQYF
>NA|NA|TRBJ2-5|TRBV30
TGTGCCTGGAGGGAGGACGGAATGACCCAGTACTTC
CAWREDGMTQYF
>NA|NA|TRBJ2-6|TRBV18
TGTGCCAGCTCACCATCCGATCCTAGCAGCTCTGGGGCCAACGTCCTGACTTTC
CASSPSDPSSSGANVLTF
>NA|NA|TRBJ1-5|TRBV28
TGTGCCAGCAGTCCTCGACCCTCTCATAGCAATCAGCCCCAGCATTTT
CASSPRPSHSNQPQHF
>NA|NA|TRBJ2-3|TRBV7-9
TGTGCCAGCAGCTTAGATCTGTCTCGACCCTCGGATACGCAGTATTTT
CASSLDLSRPSDTQYF
>NA|few|TRBJ2-5|TRBV7-6
TGTGCCAGCAGCTCTTATGCCGCCTACGGGGAGACCCAGTACTTC
CASSSYAAYGETQYF
>TRBD2|NA|TRBJ2-1|TRBV4-2
TGTGCCAGCAGCCAAGCGGAGCGGGGTAGGGATGAGCAGTTCTTC
CASSQAERGRDEQFF
>NA|NA|TRBJ2-1|TRBV29-1
TGCAGCCCCAAGCCCCCCGGGCTATACAATGAGCAGTTCTTC
CSPKPPGLYNEQFF
>NA|NA|TRBJ2-3|TRBV12-5
TGTGCTAGTGGTTTGGACCTCGCGGTTCCGAGAGATACGCAGTATTTT
CASGLDLAVPRDTQYF
>TRBD2|few|TRBJ2-7|TRBV6-2/TRBV6-3
TGTGCCAGCGGCCGGAGCGGGGCCTCCTACGAGCAGTACTTC
CASGRSGASYEQYF
>NA|NA|TRBJ2-1|TRBV9
TGTGCCAGCTCCGGTTCGGCAGGGAGGGACACTGAGCAGTTCTTC
CASSGSAGRDTEQFF